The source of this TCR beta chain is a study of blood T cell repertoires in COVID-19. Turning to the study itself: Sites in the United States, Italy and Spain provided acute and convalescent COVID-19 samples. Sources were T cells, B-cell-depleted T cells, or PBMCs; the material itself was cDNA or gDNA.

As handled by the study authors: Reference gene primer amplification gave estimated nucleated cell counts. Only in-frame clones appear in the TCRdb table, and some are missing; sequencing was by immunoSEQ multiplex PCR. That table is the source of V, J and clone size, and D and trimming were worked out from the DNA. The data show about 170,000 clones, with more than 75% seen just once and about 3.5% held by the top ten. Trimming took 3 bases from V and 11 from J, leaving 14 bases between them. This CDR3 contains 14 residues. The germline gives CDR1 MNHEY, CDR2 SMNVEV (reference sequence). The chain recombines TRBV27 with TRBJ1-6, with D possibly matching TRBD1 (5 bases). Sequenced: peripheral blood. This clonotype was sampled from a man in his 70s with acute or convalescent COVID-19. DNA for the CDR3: TGTGCCAGCAGTTTTTGGCCAGGGAAGGCACCCCTCCACTTT. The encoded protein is CASSFWPGKAPLHF.